These 7 T cell receptor beta chains came from one sample sequenced in a study of T cell repertoires in cytomegalovirus infection. Via MiXCR, TCRdb re-called the reads, giving one row per CDR3 protein. This table holds about 600,000 distinct CDR3 sequences, approximately 24% found once. Sequencing was done on a sample of CD8+ T cells from PBMCs. The receptors come from a human donor in good health (CMV status not recorded). Some clones in this sample may be carry-over from other donors' samples.

The sample holds a few counts of this clonotype. The gene calls are TRBV5-1 and TRBJ2-5, with D tentatively TRBD1 or TRBD2 (5 bases each). V was shortened by 4 bases and J by 5 bases, with 18 bases between the two germline ends. Germline values: CDR1 SGHRS, CDR2 YFSETQ. This CDR3 comprises 15 residues. The CDR3, as DNA: TGCGCCAGCAGCCCCTCGGAGGCAGGGCCGGAGACCCAGTACTTC. It codes for CASSPSEAGPETQYF. Drawing the rest from reference TRBV5-1 and TRBJ2-5, the complete variable domain is KAGVTQTPRYLIKTRGQQVTLSCSPISGHRSVSWYQQTPGQGLQFLFEYFSETQRNKGNFPGRFSGRQFSNSRSEMNVSTLELGDSALYLCASSPSEAGPETQYFGPGTRLLVL.

The chain recombines TRBV29-1 with TRBJ2-7; 7 bases match TRBD1. In germline, CDR1 is SQVTM, CDR2 ANQGSEA. The V and J ends lost 5 bases and 3 bases, in that order; junction bases with no gene match: 10. The CDR3 length is 14 residues. The CDR3 here is CSVQNPDRHYEQYF. The CDR3 bases are TGCAGCGTTCAGAACCCGGACAGGCACTACGAGCAGTACTTC.

DNA for the CDR3: TGTGCCAGCAGCCAAGGGGCAGGGATCGGTGGCTACACCTTC. It codes for CASSQGAGIGGYTF. The chain recombines TRBV14 with TRBJ1-2, with D perhaps TRBD1 (5 bases). This CDR3 has 14 amino acids. Germline assignment: CDR1 SGHDN and CDR2 FVKESK. The V end was cut by 1 base, the J end by 7 bases, with 13 bases between.

This rearrangement joins TRBV20-1 to TRBJ1-2; 7 nucleotides line up with TRBD1. The V and J ends lost 0 bases and 3 bases, in that order; junction bases with no gene match: 1. The germline gives CDR1 DFQATT, CDR2 SNEGSKA (reference sequence). The CDR3 length is 13 residues. This CDR3 reads CSARETGDYGYTF. CDR3 DNA: TGCAGTGCTAGAGAAACAGGGGACTATGGCTACACCTTC.

CDR3 in amino acids: CSVDRKWMNTEAFF. The CDR3 bases are TGCAGCGTTGACCGAAAGTGGATGAACACTGAAGCTTTCTTT. The chain links TRBV29-1 to TRBJ1-1; D is unresolved. The CDR3 consists of 14 residues. The germline gives CDR1 SQVTM, CDR2 ANQGSEA. With 3 bases removed from V and 0 bases from J, the gap between germline ends came to 11 bases.

V usage is TRBV14 and J usage is TRBJ2-3, with D unclear. This CDR3 is built from 16 residues. Germline V gene lookup returns CDR1 SGHDN and CDR2 FVKESK. V shed 1 base and J shed 2 bases, with 13 bases lying between them. The CDR3 bases are TGTGCCAGCAGCCAAGCCCGGGTACCATACACAGATACGCAGTATTTT. It is translated as CASSQARVPYTDTQYF.

This clonotype has just one count. A clone one base away is much larger, so this may be a read error. Here the CDR3 omits its conserved ending phenylalanine or tryptophan, so a read error is the likely source. The rearrangement joins TRBV7-2 to TRBJ1-2; TRBD1 matches 10 bases. Germline V gene lookup returns CDR1 SGHTA and CDR2 FQGNSA. V shed 5 bases, J shed 4 bases, and the junction held 10 bases outside the gene matches. The CDR3 is 16 residues long. The chain's CDR3 is CASSRMGQGPIYGYTI. In DNA form, the CDR3 reads TGTGCCAGCAGCCGAATGGGACAGGGGCCGATCTATGGCTACACCATC.